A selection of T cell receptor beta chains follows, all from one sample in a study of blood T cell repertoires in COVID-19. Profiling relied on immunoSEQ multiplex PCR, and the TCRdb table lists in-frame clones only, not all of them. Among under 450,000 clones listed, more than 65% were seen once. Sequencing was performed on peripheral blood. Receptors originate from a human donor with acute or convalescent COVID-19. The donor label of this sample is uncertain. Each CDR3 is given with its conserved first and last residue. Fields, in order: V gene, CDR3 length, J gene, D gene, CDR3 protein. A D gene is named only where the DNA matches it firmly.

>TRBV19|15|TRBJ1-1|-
CASSIVGGLDTEAFF
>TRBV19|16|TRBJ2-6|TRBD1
CASTLKGTGGNGVLTF
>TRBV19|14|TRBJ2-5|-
CASRARGEGETQYF
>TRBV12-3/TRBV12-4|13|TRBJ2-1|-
CASSYTTYNEQFF
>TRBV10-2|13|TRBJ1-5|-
CASSELGNQPQHF
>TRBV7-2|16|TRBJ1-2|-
CASSLSPILTPYGYTF
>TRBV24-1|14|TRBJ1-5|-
CATISQGDNQPQHF
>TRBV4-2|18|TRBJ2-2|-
CASSQDFKRNRDTGELFF
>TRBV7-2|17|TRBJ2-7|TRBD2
CASSLGGPSGGAYEQYF
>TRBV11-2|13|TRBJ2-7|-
CASSVGQGREQYF
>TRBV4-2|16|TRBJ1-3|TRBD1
CASSQPRDSLRNTIYF
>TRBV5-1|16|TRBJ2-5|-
CASSPVRVGYQETQYF
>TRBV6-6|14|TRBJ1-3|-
CASRLDSSGNTIYF
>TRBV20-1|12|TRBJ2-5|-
CSASRQEETQYF
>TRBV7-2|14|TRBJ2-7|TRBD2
CASSSTSGSYEQYF
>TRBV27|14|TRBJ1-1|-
CASSPRTENTEAFF
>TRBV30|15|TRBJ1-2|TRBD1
CAWSLGQGIYHGYTF
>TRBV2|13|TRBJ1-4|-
CASSERNSPKVFF